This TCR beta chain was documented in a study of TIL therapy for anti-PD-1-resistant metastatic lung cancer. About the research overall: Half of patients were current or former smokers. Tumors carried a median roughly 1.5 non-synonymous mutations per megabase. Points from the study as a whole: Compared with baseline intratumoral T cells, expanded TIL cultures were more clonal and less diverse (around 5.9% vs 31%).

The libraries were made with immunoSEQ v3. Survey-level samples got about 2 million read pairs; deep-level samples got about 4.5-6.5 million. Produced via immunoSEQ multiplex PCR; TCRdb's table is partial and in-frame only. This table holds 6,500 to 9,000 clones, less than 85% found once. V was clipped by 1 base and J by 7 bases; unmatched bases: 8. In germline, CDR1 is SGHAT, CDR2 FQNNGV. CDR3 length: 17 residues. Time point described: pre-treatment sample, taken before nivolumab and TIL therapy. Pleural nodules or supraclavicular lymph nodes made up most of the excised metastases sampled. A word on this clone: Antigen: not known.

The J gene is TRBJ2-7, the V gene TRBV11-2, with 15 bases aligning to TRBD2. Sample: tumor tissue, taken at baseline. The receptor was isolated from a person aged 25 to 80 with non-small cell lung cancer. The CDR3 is CASSLGTSGGAYEEQYF. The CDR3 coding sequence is TGTGCCAGCAGCTTAGGGACTAGCGGGGGGGCTTATGAGGAGCAGTACTTC.